The 32 T cell receptor beta chains below were found in one sample sequenced in a study of technical replicates of blood from a handful of donors. The protocol was immunoSEQ multiplex PCR, while the TCRdb copy is restricted to in-frame clones and leaves out a portion. The data show under 75,000 clones, almost 95% seen once. The sequenced sample consisted of PBMCs. The receptors stem from a human donor in good health. Some clones in this sample may be carry-over from other donors' samples.

This clone was seen a single time. The chain couples TRBV28 to TRBJ2-5; D may be TRBD2 (6 bases). This CDR3 contains 14 residues. Germline lookup yields CDR1 MDHEN and CDR2 SYDVKM. V lost 2 bases, J lost 2 bases, and 9 bases lay in between. This chain's CDR3 is CASSLGGAQETQYF. The CDR3 DNA follows: TGTGCCAGCAGTTTAGGAGGGGCTCAAGAGACCCAGTACTTC.

The rearrangement uses TRBV7-6 and TRBJ1-1; possibly TRBD1 for D (5 bases). V was cut by 5 bases and J by 5 bases, with 9 bases left in between. The CDR3 is 12 residues long. Germline V gene lookup returns CDR1 SGHVS and CDR2 FNYEAQ. The CDR3 loop is CASSDQGTEAFF. CDR3 coding DNA: TGTGCCAGCAGCGACCAGGGAACTGAAGCTTTCTTT.

This chain connects TRBV4-1 to TRBJ2-7; tentatively, D is TRBD2 (6 bases). V was clipped by 2 bases and J by 3 bases, with 14 bases between them. In germline, CDR1 is MGHRA, CDR2 YSYEKL. The CDR3 totals 15 residues. The CDR3 bases are TGCGCCAGCAGCCAACTTACACCGGGAGACTACGAGCAGTACTTC. Its translation is CASSQLTPGDYEQYF.

The chain combines TRBV7-3 with TRBJ2-7, with D perhaps TRBD2 (5 bases). Germline assignment: CDR1 SGHTA and CDR2 FQGTGA. The CDR3 has 19 amino acids. V was shortened by 5 bases and J by 1 base, with 27 bases between the two germline ends. CDR3 residues: CASSPLLGRLLRDSYEQYF. CDR3 sequence (DNA): TGTGCCAGCAGCCCCTTACTAGGACGACTCCTCCGGGATTCCTACGAGCAGTACTTC.

The chain couples TRBV5-1 to TRBJ2-7, with 13 bases aligning to TRBD2. Germline CDR1 and CDR2: SGHRS and YFSETQ. Unmatched junction bases numbered 13, after V lost 4 bases and J lost 3 bases. This CDR3 has 18 amino acids. This CDR3 is CASSIGLAGATYHYEQYF. Here the CDR3 DNA reads TGCGCCAGCAGCATAGGACTAGCGGGGGCCACTTACCACTACGAGCAGTACTTC.

The CDR3, as DNA: TGTGCCAGCAGCCCGGGGGAGGGTCTGGGCTATGGCTACACCTTC. As protein: CASSPGEGLGYGYTF. The gene calls are TRBV5-4 and TRBJ1-2, with D maybe TRBD1 (5 bases). The CDR3 extends over 15 amino acids. Trimming took off 4 bases at V and 4 bases at J, with 17 bases between the two ends. Looked up from germline, CDR1 is SGHNT and CDR2 is YYREEE (reference sequence).

This clone was seen a single time. J is TRBJ1-2 and V is TRBV7-6, with D perhaps TRBD1 (6 bases). Per germline, CDR1 SGHVS and CDR2 FNYEAQ. The CDR3 is 17 residues long. V gave up 5 bases and J gave up 5 bases, with 24 bases separating them. The CDR3 DNA sequence: TGTGCCAGCAGCGCACTACCCCGCGGACGGGGACAATATGGCTACACCTTC. Its translation is CASSALPRGRGQYGYTF. Looking up the rest from reference TRBV7-6 and TRBJ1-2 gives the full variable domain: GAGVSQSPRYKVTKRGQDVALRCDPISGHVSLYWYRQALGQGPEFLTYFNYEAQQDKSGLPNDRFSAERPEGSISTLTIQRTEQRDSAMYRCASSALPRGRGQYGYTFGSGTRLTVV.

V usage is TRBV2 and J usage is TRBJ2-1; 9 nucleotides align to TRBD2. CDR3 length equals 17 residues. The germline V gene encodes CDR1 SNHLY and CDR2 FYNNEI. Unmatched junction bases numbered 6, after V lost 0 bases and J lost 3 bases. The CDR3 coding sequence is TGTGCCAGCAGTGAAGCGGTGGGACTAGCAGACTACAATGAGCAGTTCTTC. Translation gives CASSEAVGLADYNEQFF.

The chain recombines TRBV15 with TRBJ1-4; TRBD1 might be the D (6 bases). Looked up from germline, CDR1 is LNHNV and CDR2 is YYDKDF (reference sequence). CDR3 length equals 15 residues. Trimming took off 6 bases at V and 6 bases at J, with 17 bases between the two ends. CDR3 amino acids: CATREQGHIDEKLFF. The CDR3 DNA follows: TGTGCCACCAGAGAACAGGGACACATTGATGAAAAACTGTTTTTT. The variable domain in full, with the rest retrieved from reference TRBV15 and TRBJ1-4, is DAMVIQNPRYQVTQFGKPVTLSCSQTLNHNVMYWYQQKSSQAPKLLFHYYDKDFNNEADTPDNFQSRRPNTSFCFLDIRSPGLGDTAMYLCATREQGHIDEKLFFGSGTQLSVL.

This clone was counted at least ten times. The chain links TRBV6-5 to TRBJ1-1; a possible D gene is TRBD1 (6 bases). Per germline, CDR1 MNHEY and CDR2 SVGAGI. Trimming stripped 4 bases from V and 3 bases from J, with 9 bases between. CDR3 length: 13 residues. CDR3 protein: CASSSDSYTEAFF. CDR3 bases: TGTGCCAGCAGTTCGGACAGTTACACTGAAGCTTTCTTT.

This clone was seen just once. The rearrangement links TRBV5-1 to TRBJ1-1, with D perhaps matching TRBD1 (5 bases). Germline CDR1 and CDR2: SGHRS and YFSETQ. CDR3 length: 15 amino acids. Between the trimmed V and J ends, which lost 4 bases and 3 bases, there was a span of 16 bases. This CDR3 is CASSGGVGRDTEAFF. In nucleotides, the CDR3 is TGCGCCAGCAGCGGGGGGGTTGGGCGAGACACTGAAGCTTTCTTT.

The chain joins TRBV7-6 to TRBJ2-3; D is uncertain. CDR3 size: 14 residues. V was cut by 5 bases and J by 2 bases, with 11 bases left in between. Germline CDR1 reads SGHVS; CDR2 reads FNYEAQ. For the CDR3, the DNA is TGTGCCAGCAGCCCCACCGGGTCCACAGATACGCAGTATTTT. As protein: CASSPTGSTDTQYF.

V usage is TRBV7-2 and J usage is TRBJ2-5; 9 bases are shared with TRBD2. CDR1 SGHTA and CDR2 FQGNSA come from the germline V gene. The V gene end was trimmed by 8 bases and the J gene end by 5 bases; junction bases not matched to a gene: 12. CDR3 length: 15 residues. The chain's CDR3 is CASCESGRSYETQYF. CDR3 sequence (DNA): TGTGCCAGCTGTGAAAGCGGGAGGTCTTATGAGACCCAGTACTTC.

CDR3 residues: CASSVAGTPYNEQFF. The CDR3 DNA follows: TGTGCCAGCAGCGTAGCGGGGACACCCTACAATGAGCAGTTCTTC. This chain links TRBV9 with TRBJ2-1; possible D gene TRBD1, 6 bases. The CDR3 spans 15 residues. The V and J ends lost 0 bases and 2 bases respectively, with 9 bases between them. Per the germline V gene, CDR1 is SGDLS and CDR2 is YYNGEE.

The chain recombines TRBV15 with TRBJ1-5; possibly TRBD1 for D (5 bases). The ends were cut back, 1 base at V and 2 bases at J, with 12 bases in the middle. Germline V lookup: CDR1 LNHNV, CDR2 YYDKDF (reference sequence). CDR3 size: 16 residues. Written as DNA, the CDR3 is TGTGCCACCAGCAGAGGGGGCGGGATCGGCAATCAGCCCCAGCATTTT. Its translation: CATSRGGGIGNQPQHF.

The V call is TRBV7-3, the J call TRBJ1-1; D not certain. Looked up from germline, CDR1 is SGHTA and CDR2 is FQGTGA. CDR3 size: 14 residues. Trimming pared 2 bases from V and 0 bases from J, leaving 7 bases between. The CDR3 reads CASSLSALNTEAFF. DNA for the CDR3: TGTGCCAGCAGCTTATCAGCGTTGAACACTGAAGCTTTCTTT.

V is TRBV15 and J is TRBJ2-3; TRBD2 agrees at 8 bases. The CDR3 sequence is 17 residues long. Trimming cost V 0 bases and J 2 bases; bases outside gene matches: 7. Germline values: CDR1 LNHNV, CDR2 YYDKDF (reference sequence). The CDR3 bases are TGTGCCACCAGCAGAGATTTCAGCGGGAGTTTCACAGATACGCAGTATTTT. It yields the protein CATSRDFSGSFTDTQYF.

In its sample, this clone was seen a few times. The chain uses TRBV15 and TRBJ1-4; 7 positions match TRBD1. Germline V gene sequence: CDR1 LNHNV, CDR2 YYDKDF (reference sequence). V was clipped by 5 bases and J by 8 bases; unmatched bases: 5. The CDR3 covers 13 residues. In nucleotides, the CDR3 is TGTGCCACCAGCGGGACAGAAACCGAAAAACTGTTTTTT. Translated, it gives CATSGTETEKLFF.

The V call is TRBV15, the J call TRBJ1-2; D is ambiguous. The CDR3 extends over 12 amino acids. The germline CDR1 and CDR2 sequences are LNHNV and YYDKDF (reference sequence). Trimming stripped 5 bases from V and 8 bases from J, with 12 bases between. CDR3 coding DNA: TGTGCCACCAGCCTCGGGCGGGTGGGCTACACCTTC. Translated, it gives CATSLGRVGYTF.

CDR3 coding DNA: TGCGCCAGCAGCTTGGAGCCCCAGGGGGGAACCGGGGAGCTGTTTTTT. Residues: CASSLEPQGGTGELFF. V and J are TRBV5-1 and TRBJ2-2; the D gene is possibly TRBD1 (7 bases). The CDR3 extends over 16 amino acids. Deletions cut 0 bases from V and 5 bases from J, with 14 bases between. Germline-derived CDR1 and CDR2 are SGHRS and YFSETQ.

This rearrangement joins TRBV19 to TRBJ1-1, with 8 bases matching TRBD1. Germline V lookup: CDR1 LNHDA, CDR2 SQIVND (reference sequence). Losses at the gene ends were 6 bases for V and 2 bases for J; bases not matched to a gene: 8. The CDR3 extends over 15 amino acids. The DNA of the CDR3 is TGTGCCAGTAGAGGGACAGGCCAGGGAAACACTGAAGCTTTCTTT. It is translated as CASRGTGQGNTEAFF.

The gene calls are TRBV9 and TRBJ1-6, with a possible D match to TRBD1 (5 bases). Trimming cost V 2 bases and J 7 bases, with 10 bases left between them. From germline, CDR1 is SGDLS and CDR2 YYNGEE. The CDR3 runs 14 residues. The CDR3: CASSVKGYNSPLHF. The CDR3 region has the DNA TGTGCCAGCAGCGTTAAGGGGTACAATTCACCCCTCCACTTT.

V gene TRBV18 combines with J gene TRBJ2-3, with D possibly matching TRBD2 (7 bases). CDR3 length: 16 amino acids. Germline V CDR1 and CDR2: KGHSH, LQKENI. V lost 3 bases and J 6 bases, leaving 19 bases between the germline ends. The CDR3 protein is CASSPDLAAQGDTQYF. The CDR3 DNA is TGTGCCAGCTCACCGGATCTAGCGGCGCAGGGGGATACGCAGTATTTT.

The V call is TRBV6-5, the J call TRBJ2-7; 12 bases fit TRBD2. CDR3 length equals 14 residues. From germline, CDR1 is MNHEY and CDR2 SVGAGI. Unmatched junction bases numbered 4, after V lost 5 bases and J lost 5 bases. The CDR3 loop is CASSLAGGPHEQYF. CDR3 coding DNA: TGTGCCAGCAGTCTAGCGGGAGGGCCCCACGAGCAGTACTTC.

This CDR3 is CASSPTQFYNYEQYF. The CDR3 coding sequence is TGTGCCAGCAGCCCGACACAATTCTATAACTACGAGCAGTACTTC. The V and J genes are TRBV5-4 and TRBJ2-7; D is undetermined. The CDR3 totals 15 residues. V was clipped by 4 bases and J by 3 bases, with 17 bases between them. Looked up from germline, CDR1 is SGHNT and CDR2 is YYREEE (reference sequence).

Only one count was recorded for this clone. J is TRBJ2-1 and V is TRBV7-2; 9 bases match TRBD2. Germline CDR1 SGHTA, CDR2 FQGNSA. After removal of 3 bases from V and 7 bases from J, the junction contained 7 bases not matched to a gene. CDR3 size: 15 residues. The CDR3, as DNA: TGTGCCAGCAGCTTCGAACGCGGGAGGGCGAATGAGCAGTTCTTC. It encodes CASSFERGRANEQFF. The complete variable domain, with remaining parts taken from reference TRBV7-2 and TRBJ2-1, reads GAGVSQSPSNKVTEKGKDVELRCDPISGHTALYWYRQSLGQGLEFLIYFQGNSAPDKSGLPSDRFSAERTGGSVSTLTIQRTQQEDSAVYLCASSFERGRANEQFFGPGTRLTVL.

The chain joins TRBV19 to TRBJ2-1; possibly TRBD2 for D (5 bases). The CDR3 runs to 17 residues. V was shortened by 0 bases and J by 6 bases, with 18 bases between the two germline ends. The V gene's germline CDR1 is LNHDA and CDR2 SQIVND (reference sequence). Here the CDR3 reads CASSIERRLGSGNEQFF. The CDR3, as DNA: TGTGCCAGTAGTATAGAGAGGAGGCTCGGGTCCGGCAATGAGCAGTTCTTC.

This clone was observed a single time. J is TRBJ2-7 and V is TRBV30, with D perhaps matching TRBD2 (5 bases). V was cut by 4 bases and J by 4 bases, with 8 bases left in between. Per the germline V gene, CDR1 is GTSNPN and CDR2 is SVGIG (reference sequence). This CDR3 has 11 residues. CDR3 residues: CAWNRGYEQYF. CDR3 sequence (DNA): TGTGCCTGGAACCGAGGGTACGAGCAGTACTTC.

CDR3 region: CASSGGGNRGLSNYGYTF. CDR3 DNA sequence: TGTGCCAGCAGCGGAGGGGGCAACAGGGGGTTGAGTAACTATGGCTACACCTTC. This sequence joins TRBV5-6 and TRBJ1-2; 8 nucleotides align to TRBD1. There are 18 residues in the CDR3. V shed 4 bases, J shed 1 base, and the junction held 15 bases outside the gene matches. Germline V gives CDR1 SGHDT, CDR2 YYEEEE. Full variable domain (rest looked up from reference TRBV5-6 and TRBJ1-2): DAGVTQSPTHLIKTRGQQVTLRCSPKSGHDTVSWYQQALGQGPQFIFQYYEEEERQRGNFPDRFSGHQFPNYSSELNVNALLLGDSALYLCASSGGGNRGLSNYGYTFGSGTRLTVV.

This rearrangement joins TRBV27 to TRBJ2-3; no definite D call. Looked up from germline, CDR1 is MNHEY and CDR2 is SMNVEV (reference sequence). V lost 2 bases to trimming and J lost 7 bases, with 10 bases between them. The CDR3 is 13 amino acids. This CDR3 reads CASSLVRYHTQYF. In DNA form, the CDR3 reads TGTGCCAGCAGTTTAGTACGGTATCATACGCAGTATTTT.

V usage is TRBV30 and J usage is TRBJ1-5, with D possibly matching TRBD1 (5 bases). This CDR3 contains 13 residues. Trimming stripped 3 bases from V and 7 bases from J, with 13 bases between. Germline V gene sequence: CDR1 GTSNPN, CDR2 SVGIG (reference sequence). The CDR3 DNA reads as TGTGCCTGGAGCGGGGAGGGGAACCAGCCCCAGCATTTT. Amino acids: CAWSGEGNQPQHF. The entire variable domain, with the rest obtained from reference TRBV30 and TRBJ1-5, is as follows: SQTIHQWPATLVQPVGSPLSLECTVEGTSNPNLYWYRQAAGRGLQLLFYSVGIGQISSEVPQNLSASRPQDRQFILSSKKLLLSDSGFYLCAWSGEGNQPQHFGDGTRLSIL.

The chain combines TRBV5-5 with TRBJ2-3, with 7 bases that match TRBD1. The V gene end was trimmed by 0 bases and the J gene end by 2 bases; junction bases not matched to a gene: 3. In germline, CDR1 is SGHKS, CDR2 YYEKEE (reference sequence). The CDR3 totals 15 residues. CDR3 loop: CASSLGDSITDTQYF. CDR3 DNA: TGTGCCAGCAGCTTGGGGGACAGCATCACAGATACGCAGTATTTT.